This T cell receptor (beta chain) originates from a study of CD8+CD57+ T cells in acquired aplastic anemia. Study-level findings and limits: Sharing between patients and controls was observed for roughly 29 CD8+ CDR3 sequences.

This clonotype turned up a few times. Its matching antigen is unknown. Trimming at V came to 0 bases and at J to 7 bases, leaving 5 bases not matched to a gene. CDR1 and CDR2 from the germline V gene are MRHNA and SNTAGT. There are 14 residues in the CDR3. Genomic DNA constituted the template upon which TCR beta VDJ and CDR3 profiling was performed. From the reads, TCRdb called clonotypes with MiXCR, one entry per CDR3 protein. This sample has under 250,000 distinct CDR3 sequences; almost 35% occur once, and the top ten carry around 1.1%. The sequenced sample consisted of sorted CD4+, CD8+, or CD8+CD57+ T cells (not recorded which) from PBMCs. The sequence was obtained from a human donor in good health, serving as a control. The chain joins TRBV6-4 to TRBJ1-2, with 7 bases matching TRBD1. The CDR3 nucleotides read TGTGCCAGCAGTGACTCTTTCCAGGGGGGTGGCTACACCTTC. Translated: CASSDSFQGGGYTF.